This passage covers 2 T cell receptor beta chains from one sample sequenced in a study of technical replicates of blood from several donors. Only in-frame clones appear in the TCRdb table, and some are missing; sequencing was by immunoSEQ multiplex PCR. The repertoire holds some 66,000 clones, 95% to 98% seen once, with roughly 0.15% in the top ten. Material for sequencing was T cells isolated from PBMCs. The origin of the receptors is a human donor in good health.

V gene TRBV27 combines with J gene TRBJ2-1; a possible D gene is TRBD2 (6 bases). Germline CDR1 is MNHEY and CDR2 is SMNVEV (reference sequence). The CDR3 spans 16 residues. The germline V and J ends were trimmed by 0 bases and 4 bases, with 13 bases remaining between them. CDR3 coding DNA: TGTGCCAGCAGTTTATCGTCGGCTAGCGCATACAATGAGCAGTTCTTC. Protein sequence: CASSLSSASAYNEQFF.

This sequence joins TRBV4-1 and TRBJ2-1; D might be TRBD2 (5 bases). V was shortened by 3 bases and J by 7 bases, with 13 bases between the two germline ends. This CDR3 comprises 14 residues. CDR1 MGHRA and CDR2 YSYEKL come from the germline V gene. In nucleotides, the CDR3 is TGCGCCAGCAGCCAGAGGGCCGTAGTAAATGAGCAGTTCTTC. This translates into CASSQRAVVNEQFF.